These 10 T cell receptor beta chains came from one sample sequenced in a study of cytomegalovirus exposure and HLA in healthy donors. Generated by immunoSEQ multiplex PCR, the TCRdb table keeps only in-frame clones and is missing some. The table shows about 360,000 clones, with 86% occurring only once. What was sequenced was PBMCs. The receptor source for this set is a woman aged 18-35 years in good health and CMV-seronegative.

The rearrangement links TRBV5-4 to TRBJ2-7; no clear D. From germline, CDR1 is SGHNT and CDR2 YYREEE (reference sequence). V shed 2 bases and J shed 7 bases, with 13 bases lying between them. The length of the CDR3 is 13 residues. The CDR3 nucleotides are TGTGCCAGCAGCTTTGACGGCTTCGGGGAGCAGTACTTC. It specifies CASSFDGFGEQYF.

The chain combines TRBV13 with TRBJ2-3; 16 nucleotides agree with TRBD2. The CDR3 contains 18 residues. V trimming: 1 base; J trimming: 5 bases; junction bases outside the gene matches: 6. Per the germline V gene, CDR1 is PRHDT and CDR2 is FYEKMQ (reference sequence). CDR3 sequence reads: CASSLAGTSGGAKDTQYF. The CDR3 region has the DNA TGTGCCAGCAGCTTAGCCGGGACTAGCGGGGGGGCTAAAGATACGCAGTATTTT.

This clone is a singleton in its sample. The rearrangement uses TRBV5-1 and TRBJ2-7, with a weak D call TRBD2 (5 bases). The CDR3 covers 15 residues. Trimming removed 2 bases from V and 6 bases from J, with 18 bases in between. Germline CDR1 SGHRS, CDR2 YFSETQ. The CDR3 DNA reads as TGCGCCAGCAGCTTTGGAGTGCCTAGCAAAGGCGAGCAGTACTTC. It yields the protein CASSFGVPSKGEQYF.

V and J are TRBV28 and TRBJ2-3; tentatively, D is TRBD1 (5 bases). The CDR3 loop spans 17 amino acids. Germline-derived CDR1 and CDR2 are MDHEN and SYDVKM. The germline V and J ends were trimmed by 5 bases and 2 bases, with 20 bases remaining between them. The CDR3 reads CASSPTNLQDPTDTQYF. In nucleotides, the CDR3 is TGTGCCAGCAGTCCTACGAATCTACAGGACCCCACAGATACGCAGTATTTT.

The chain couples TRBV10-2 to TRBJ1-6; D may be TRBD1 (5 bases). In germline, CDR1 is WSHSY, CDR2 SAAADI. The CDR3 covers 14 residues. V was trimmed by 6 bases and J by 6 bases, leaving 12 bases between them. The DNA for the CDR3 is TGCGCCAGCAGCCTATCACAGGTTAATTCACCCCTCCACTTT. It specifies CASSLSQVNSPLHF.

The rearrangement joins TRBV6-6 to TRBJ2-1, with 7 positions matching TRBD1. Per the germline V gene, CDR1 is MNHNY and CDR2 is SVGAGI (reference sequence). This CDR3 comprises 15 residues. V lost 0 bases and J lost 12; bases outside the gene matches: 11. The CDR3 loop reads CASSYSGRGNAWQFF. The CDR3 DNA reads TGTGCCAGCAGTTACTCTGGCAGGGGGAATGCTTGGCAGTTCTTC.

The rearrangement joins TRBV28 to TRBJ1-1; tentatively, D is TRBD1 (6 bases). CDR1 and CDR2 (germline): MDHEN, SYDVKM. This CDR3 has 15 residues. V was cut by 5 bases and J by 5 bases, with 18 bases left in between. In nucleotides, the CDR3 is TGTGCCAGCAGTCCCCCCCCACAGGGAGGGACTGAAGCTTTCTTT. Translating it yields CASSPPPQGGTEAFF.

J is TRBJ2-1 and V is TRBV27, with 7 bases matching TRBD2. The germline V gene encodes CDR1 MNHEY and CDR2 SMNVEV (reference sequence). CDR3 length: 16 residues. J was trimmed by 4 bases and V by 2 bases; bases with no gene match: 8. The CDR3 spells CASSLREASFYNEQFF. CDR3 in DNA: TGTGCCAGCAGTTTACGGGAGGCCTCCTTTTACAATGAGCAGTTCTTC.

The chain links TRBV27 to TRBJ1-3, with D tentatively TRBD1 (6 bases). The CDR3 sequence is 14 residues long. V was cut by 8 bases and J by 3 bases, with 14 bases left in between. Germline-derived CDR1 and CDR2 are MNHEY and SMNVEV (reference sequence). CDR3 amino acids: CASSPWGLGNTIYF. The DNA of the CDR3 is TGTGCCAGCTCCCCCTGGGGGCTTGGAAACACCATATATTTT.

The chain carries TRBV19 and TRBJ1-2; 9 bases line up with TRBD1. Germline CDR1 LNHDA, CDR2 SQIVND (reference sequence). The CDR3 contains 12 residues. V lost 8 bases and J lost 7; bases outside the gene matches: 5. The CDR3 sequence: CASGGTGFGYTF. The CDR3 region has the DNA TGTGCCAGTGGCGGGACAGGGTTTGGCTACACCTTC. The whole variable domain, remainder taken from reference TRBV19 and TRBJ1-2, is DGGITQSPKYLFRKEGQNVTLSCEQNLNHDAMYWYRQDPGQGLRLIYYSQIVNDFQKGDIAEGYSVSREKKESFPLTVTSAQKNPTAFYLCASGGTGFGYTFGSGTRLTVV.